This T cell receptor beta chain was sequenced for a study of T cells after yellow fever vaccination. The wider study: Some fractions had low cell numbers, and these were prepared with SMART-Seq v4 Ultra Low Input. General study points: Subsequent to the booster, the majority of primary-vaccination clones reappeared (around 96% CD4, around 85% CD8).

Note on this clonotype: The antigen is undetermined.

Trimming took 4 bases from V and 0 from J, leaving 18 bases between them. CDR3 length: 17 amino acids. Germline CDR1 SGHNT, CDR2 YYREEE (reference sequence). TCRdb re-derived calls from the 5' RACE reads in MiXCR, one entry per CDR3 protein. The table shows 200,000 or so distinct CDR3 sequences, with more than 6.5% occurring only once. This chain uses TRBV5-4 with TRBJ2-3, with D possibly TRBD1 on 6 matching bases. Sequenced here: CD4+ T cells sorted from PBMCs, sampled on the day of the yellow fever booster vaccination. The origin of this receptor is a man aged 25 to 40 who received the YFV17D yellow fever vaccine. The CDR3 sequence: CASSIKQGSYSTDTQYF. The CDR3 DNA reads TGTGCCAGCAGCATAAAACAGGGAAGTTATAGCACAGATACGCAGTATTTT.